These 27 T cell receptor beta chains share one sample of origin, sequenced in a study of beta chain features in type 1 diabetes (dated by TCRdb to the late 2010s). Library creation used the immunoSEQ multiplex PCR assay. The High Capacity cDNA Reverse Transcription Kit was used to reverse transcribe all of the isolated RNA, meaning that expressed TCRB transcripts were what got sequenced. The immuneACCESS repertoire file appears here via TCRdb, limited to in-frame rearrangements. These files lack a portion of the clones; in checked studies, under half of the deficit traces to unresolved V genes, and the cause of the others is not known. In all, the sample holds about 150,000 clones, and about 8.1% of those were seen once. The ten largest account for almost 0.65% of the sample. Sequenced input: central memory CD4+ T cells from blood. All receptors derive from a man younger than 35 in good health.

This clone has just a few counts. CDR3 protein: CASTPEETQYF. In DNA, the CDR3 is TGTGCCAGCACCCCTGAAGAGACCCAGTACTTC. This sequence joins TRBV7-7 and TRBJ2-5; no clear D gene. CDR3 length: 11 amino acids. Trimming pared 7 bases from V and 3 bases from J, leaving 6 bases between. CDR1 is SSHAT and CDR2 is FNYEAQ in the germline V gene (reference sequence).

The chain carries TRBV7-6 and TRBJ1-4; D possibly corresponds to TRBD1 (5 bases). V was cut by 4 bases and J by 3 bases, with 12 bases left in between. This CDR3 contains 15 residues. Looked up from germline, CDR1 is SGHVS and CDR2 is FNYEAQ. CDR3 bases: TGTGCCAGCAGCTCCTTGGGGGGGTCTAATGAAAAACTGTTTTTT. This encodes CASSSLGGSNEKLFF.

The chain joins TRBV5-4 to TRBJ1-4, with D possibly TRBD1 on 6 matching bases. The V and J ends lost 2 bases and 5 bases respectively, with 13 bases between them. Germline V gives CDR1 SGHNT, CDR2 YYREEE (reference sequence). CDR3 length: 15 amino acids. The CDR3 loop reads CASSFTGRGNEKLFF. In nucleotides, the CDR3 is TGTGCCAGCAGCTTCACAGGGAGGGGGAATGAAAAACTGTTTTTT.

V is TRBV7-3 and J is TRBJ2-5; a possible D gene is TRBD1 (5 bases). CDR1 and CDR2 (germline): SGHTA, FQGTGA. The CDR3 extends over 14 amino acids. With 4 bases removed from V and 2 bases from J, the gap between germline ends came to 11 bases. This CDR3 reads CASSSDSTQETQYF. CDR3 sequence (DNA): TGTGCCAGCAGCTCTGACAGTACACAAGAGACCCAGTACTTC.

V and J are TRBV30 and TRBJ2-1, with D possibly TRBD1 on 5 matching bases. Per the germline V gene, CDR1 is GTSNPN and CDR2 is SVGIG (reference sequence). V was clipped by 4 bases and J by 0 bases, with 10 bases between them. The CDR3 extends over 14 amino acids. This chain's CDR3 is CAWNRQGSYNEQFF. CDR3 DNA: TGTGCCTGGAATAGGCAGGGCTCCTACAATGAGCAGTTCTTC. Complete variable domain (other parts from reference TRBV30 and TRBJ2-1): SQTIHQWPATLVQPVGSPLSLECTVEGTSNPNLYWYRQAAGRGLQLLFYSVGIGQISSEVPQNLSASRPQDRQFILSSKKLLLSDSGFYLCAWNRQGSYNEQFFGPGTRLTVL.

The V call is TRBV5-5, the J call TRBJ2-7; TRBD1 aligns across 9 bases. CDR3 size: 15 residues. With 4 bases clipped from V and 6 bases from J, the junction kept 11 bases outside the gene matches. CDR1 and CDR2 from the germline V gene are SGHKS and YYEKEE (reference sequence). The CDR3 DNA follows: TGTGCCAGCAGCGACACCGGGACAGGGCTCCGCGAGCAGTACTTC. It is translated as CASSDTGTGLREQYF.

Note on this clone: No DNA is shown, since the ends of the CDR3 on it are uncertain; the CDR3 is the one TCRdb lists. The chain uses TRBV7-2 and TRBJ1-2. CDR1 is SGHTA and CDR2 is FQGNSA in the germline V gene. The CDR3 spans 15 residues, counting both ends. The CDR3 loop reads CASSSLWRGNYGYTF.

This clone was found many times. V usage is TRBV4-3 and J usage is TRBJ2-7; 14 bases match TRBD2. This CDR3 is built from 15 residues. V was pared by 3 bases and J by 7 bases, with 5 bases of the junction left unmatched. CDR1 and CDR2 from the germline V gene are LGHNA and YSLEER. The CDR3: CASSQTSGRAQEQYF. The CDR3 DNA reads TGCGCCAGCAGCCAGACTAGCGGGAGGGCGCAAGAGCAGTACTTC.

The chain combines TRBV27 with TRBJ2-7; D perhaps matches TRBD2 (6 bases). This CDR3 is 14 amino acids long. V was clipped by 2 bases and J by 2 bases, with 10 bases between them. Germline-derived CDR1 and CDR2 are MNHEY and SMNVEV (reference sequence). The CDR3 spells CASSLAGRTYEQYF. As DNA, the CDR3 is TGTGCCAGCAGTTTAGCGGGACGGACCTACGAGCAGTACTTC.

CDR3 nucleotides: TGTGCCAGCAGCCATAATCGACAGGGCCCCTACGAGCAGTACTTC. It specifies CASSHNRQGPYEQYF. The V call is TRBV6-1, the J call TRBJ2-7, with 7 bases matching TRBD1. V trimming: 6 bases; J trimming: 2 bases; junction bases outside the gene matches: 10. Germline-derived CDR1 and CDR2 are MNHNS and SASEGT. The CDR3 loop spans 15 amino acids.

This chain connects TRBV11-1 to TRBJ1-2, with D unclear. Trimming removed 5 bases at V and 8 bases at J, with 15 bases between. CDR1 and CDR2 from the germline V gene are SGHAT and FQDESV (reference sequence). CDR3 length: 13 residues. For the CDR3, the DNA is TGTGCCAGCAGCCTATCCCTTTATGAAGGCTACACCTTC. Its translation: CASSLSLYEGYTF. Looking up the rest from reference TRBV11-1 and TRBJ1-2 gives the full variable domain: EAEVAQSPRYKITEKSQAVAFWCDPISGHATLYWYRQILGQGPELLVQFQDESVVDDSQLPKDRFSAERLKGVDSTLKIQPAELGDSAMYLCASSLSLYEGYTFGSGTRLTVV.

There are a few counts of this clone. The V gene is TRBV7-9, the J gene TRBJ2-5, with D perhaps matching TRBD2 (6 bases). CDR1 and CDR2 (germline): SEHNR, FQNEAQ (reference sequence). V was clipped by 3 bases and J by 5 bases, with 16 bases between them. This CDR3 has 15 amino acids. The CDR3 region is CASSFGGAAWETQYF. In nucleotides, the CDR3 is TGTGCCAGCAGCTTCGGAGGGGCCGCATGGGAGACCCAGTACTTC.

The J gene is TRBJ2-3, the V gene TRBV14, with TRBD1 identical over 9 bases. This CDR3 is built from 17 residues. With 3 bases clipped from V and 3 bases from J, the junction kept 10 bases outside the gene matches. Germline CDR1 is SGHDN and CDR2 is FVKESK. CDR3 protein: CASSHEAGTGLTDTQYF. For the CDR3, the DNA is TGTGCCAGCAGCCACGAAGCCGGGACAGGGTTAACAGATACGCAGTATTTT.

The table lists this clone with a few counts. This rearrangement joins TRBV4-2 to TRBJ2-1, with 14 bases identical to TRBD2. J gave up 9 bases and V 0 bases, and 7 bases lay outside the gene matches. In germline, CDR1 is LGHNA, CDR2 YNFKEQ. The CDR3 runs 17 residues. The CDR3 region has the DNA TGTGCCAGCAGCCAAGATCCCGGGACTAGCGGGGGAGGTGAGCAGTTCTTC. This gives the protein CASSQDPGTSGGGEQFF.

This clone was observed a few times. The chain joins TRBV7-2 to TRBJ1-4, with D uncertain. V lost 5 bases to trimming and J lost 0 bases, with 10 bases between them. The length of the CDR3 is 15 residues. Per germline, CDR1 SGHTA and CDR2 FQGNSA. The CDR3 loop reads CASSRNSATNEKLFF. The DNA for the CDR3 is TGTGCCAGCAGCCGGAACAGTGCAACTAATGAAAAACTGTTTTTT.

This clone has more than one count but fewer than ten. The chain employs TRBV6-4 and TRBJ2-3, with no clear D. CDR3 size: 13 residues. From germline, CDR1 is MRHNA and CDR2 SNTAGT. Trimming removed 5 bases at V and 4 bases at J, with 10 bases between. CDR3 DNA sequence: TGTGCCAGCAGTCAGCGAACCGCAGATACGCAGTATTTT. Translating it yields CASSQRTADTQYF.

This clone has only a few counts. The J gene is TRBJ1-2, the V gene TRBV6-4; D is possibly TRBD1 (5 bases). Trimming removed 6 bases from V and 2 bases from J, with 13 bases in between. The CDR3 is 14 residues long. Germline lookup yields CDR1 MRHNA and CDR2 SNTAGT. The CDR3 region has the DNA TGTGCCAGCAGCATGGGGGGACCCAACTATGGCTACACCTTC. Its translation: CASSMGGPNYGYTF.

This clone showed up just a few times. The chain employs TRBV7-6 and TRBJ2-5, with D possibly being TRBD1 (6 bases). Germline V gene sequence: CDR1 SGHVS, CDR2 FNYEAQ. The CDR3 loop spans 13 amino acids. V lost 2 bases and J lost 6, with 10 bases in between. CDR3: CASSLNRVKTQYF. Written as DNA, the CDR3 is TGTGCCAGCAGCTTAAACAGGGTGAAGACCCAGTACTTC.

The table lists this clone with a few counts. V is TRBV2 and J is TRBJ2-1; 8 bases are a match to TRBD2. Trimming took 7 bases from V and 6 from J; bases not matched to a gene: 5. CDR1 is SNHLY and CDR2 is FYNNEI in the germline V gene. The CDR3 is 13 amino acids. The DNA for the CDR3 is TGTGCCAGCAACTTTCTAGCGGGCAATGAGCAGTTCTTC. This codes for CASNFLAGNEQFF. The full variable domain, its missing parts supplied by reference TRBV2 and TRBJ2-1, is EPEVTQTPSHQVTQMGQEVILRCVPISNHLYFYWYRQILGQKVEFLVSFYNNEISEKSEIFDDQFSVERPDGSNFTLKIRSTKLEDSAMYFCASNFLAGNEQFFGPGTRLTVL.

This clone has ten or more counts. The CDR3, as DNA: TGTGCCAGCAGCTTAGCACGACAGGGGGCGTCCTACGAGCAGTACTTC. The encoded protein is CASSLARQGASYEQYF. The chain has TRBV7-2 and TRBJ2-7; TRBD1 aligns across 10 bases. V gave up 0 bases and J gave up 1 base; unmatched junction bases: 3. CDR1 is SGHTA, CDR2 FQGNSA, per germline. This CDR3 spans 16 amino acids.

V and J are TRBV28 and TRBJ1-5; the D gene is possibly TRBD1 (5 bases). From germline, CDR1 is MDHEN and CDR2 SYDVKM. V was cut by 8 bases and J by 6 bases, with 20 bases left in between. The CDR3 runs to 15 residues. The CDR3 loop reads CASRLSDKEGQPQHF. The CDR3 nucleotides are TGTGCCAGCCGCCTATCGGACAAGGAGGGTCAGCCCCAGCATTTT.

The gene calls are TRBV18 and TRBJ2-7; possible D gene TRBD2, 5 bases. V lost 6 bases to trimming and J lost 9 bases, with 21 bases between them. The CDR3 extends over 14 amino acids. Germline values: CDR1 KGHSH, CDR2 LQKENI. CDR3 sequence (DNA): TGTGCCAGCTCTAATGGACTCCGACAATTCGGGCAGTACTTC. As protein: CASSNGLRQFGQYF.

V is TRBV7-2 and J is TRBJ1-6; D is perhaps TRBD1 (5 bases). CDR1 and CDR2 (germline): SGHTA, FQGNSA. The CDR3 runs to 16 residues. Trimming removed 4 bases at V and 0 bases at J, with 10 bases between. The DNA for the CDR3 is TGTGCCAGCAGCTGGGGACTTAACTCCTATAATTCACCCCTCCACTTT. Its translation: CASSWGLNSYNSPLHF.

This CDR3 reads CASSIRGGGTDTQYF. The CDR3, as DNA: TGTGCCAGTAGTATTAGGGGCGGGGGCACAGATACGCAGTATTTT. The chain is built from TRBV19 and TRBJ2-3, with a possible D match to TRBD2 (6 bases). V shed 3 bases and J shed 1 base, with 11 bases lying between them. CDR3 size: 15 residues. CDR1 is LNHDA and CDR2 is SQIVND in the germline V gene (reference sequence).

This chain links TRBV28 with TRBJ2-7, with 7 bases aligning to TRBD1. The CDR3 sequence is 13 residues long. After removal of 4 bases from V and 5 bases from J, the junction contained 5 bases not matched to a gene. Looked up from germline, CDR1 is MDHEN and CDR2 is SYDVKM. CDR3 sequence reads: CASSSGQINEQYF. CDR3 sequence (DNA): TGTGCCAGCAGTTCGGGACAGATTAACGAGCAGTACTTC. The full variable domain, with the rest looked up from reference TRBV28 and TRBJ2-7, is DVKVTQSSRYLVKRTGEKVFLECVQDMDHENMFWYRQDPGLGLRLIYFSYDVKMKEKGDIPEGYSVSREKKERFSLILESASTNQTSMYLCASSSGQINEQYFGPGTRLTVT.

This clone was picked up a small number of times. The CDR3 spells CASSNTLSGKSYNEQFF. Written as DNA, the CDR3 is TGTGCCAGCAGCAACACTCTTAGCGGGAAGTCCTACAATGAGCAGTTCTTC. The chain joins TRBV6-4 to TRBJ2-1; 8 nucleotides match TRBD2. Germline CDR1 is MRHNA and CDR2 is SNTAGT. V lost 6 bases to trimming and J lost 1 base; unmatched junction nucleotides: 11. CDR3 size: 17 residues.

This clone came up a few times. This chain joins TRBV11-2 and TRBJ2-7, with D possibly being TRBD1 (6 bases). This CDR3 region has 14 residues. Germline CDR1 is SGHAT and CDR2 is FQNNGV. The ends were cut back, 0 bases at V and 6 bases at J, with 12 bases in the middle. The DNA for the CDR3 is TGTGCCAGCAGCTTAGATAACCCCAGGGGCGAGCAGTACTTC. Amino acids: CASSLDNPRGEQYF.